These T cell receptor beta chains were read from a single sample in a study of neoadjuvant anti-PD-1 for oral cavity cancer. TCRdb keeps only in-frame clones here, not all; method: immunoSEQ multiplex PCR. The data show over 80,000 clones, about four fifths seen once. The sample in question was PBMCs, obtained before nivolumab (anti-PD-1) treatment. The receptor source for this set is a person aged 40 to 85 with oral cavity squamous cell carcinoma. Both conserved end residues are part of each CDR3. The order of the fields is J gene, D gene, CDR3 length, V gene, clone size, CDR3 protein, CDR3 DNA. The D gene is left open where the match is weak. Clone size is stated in some rows and not others, as once, few, many or a class when expanded.

j_gene: TRBJ2-2
d_gene: -
len: 11
v_gene: TRBV9
abundance: few
CDR3aa: CASSNTGELFF
CDR3nt: TGTGCCAGCAGTAACACCGGGGAGCTGTTTTTT

j_gene: TRBJ2-2
d_gene: TRBD2
len: 17
v_gene: TRBV5-1
abundance: -
CDR3aa: CASSTGLAGEVTGELFF
CDR3nt: TGCGCCAGCAGCACGGGACTAGCGGGAGAGGTCACCGGGGAGCTGTTTTTT

j_gene: TRBJ1-2
d_gene: TRBD1
len: 14
v_gene: TRBV30
abundance: -
CDR3aa: CAWSVRGGGGGYTF
CDR3nt: TGTGCCTGGAGTGTACGGGGAGGGGGCGGTGGCTACACCTTC

j_gene: TRBJ1-1
d_gene: -
len: 12
v_gene: TRBV9
abundance: -
CDR3aa: CATPPRGTEAFF
CDR3nt: TGTGCCACCCCCCCCCGTGGAACTGAAGCTTTCTTT

j_gene: TRBJ1-5
d_gene: -
len: 15
v_gene: TRBV19
abundance: few
CDR3aa: CASSIRLGANQPQHF
CDR3nt: TGTGCCAGTAGTATAAGGTTAGGCGCAAATCAGCCCCAGCATTTT

j_gene: TRBJ1-5
d_gene: -
len: 14
v_gene: TRBV10-3
abundance: -
CDR3aa: CAISGGDSNQPQHF
CDR3nt: TGTGCCATCAGTGGGGGGGACAGCAATCAGCCCCAGCATTTT

j_gene: TRBJ1-2
d_gene: -
len: 13
v_gene: TRBV5-1
abundance: few
CDR3aa: CASSAGDKYGYTF
CDR3nt: TGCGCCAGCAGCGCTGGGGACAAATATGGCTACACCTTC

j_gene: TRBJ2-5
d_gene: TRBD1
len: 16
v_gene: TRBV6-5
abundance: -
CDR3aa: CASSYGQGMAQETQYF
CDR3nt: TGTGCCAGCAGTTACGGACAGGGGATGGCCCAAGAGACCCAGTACTTC

j_gene: TRBJ2-1
d_gene: -
len: 15
v_gene: TRBV11-2
abundance: -
CDR3aa: CASSLGEQVGRTPFF
CDR3nt: TGTGCCAGCAGCTTAGGGGAACAGGTGGGTCGAACGCCGTTCTTC

j_gene: TRBJ1-2
d_gene: -
len: 14
v_gene: TRBV6-5
abundance: -
CDR3aa: CASSYSGGSYGYTF
CDR3nt: TGTGCCAGCAGTTACTCGGGGGGTTCCTATGGCTACACCTTC

j_gene: TRBJ1-2
d_gene: -
len: 13
v_gene: TRBV5-1
abundance: -
CDR3aa: CASSLVQGSGYTF
CDR3nt: TGCGCCAGCAGCTTGGTCCAGGGCTCCGGCTACACCTTC

j_gene: TRBJ1-2
d_gene: -
len: 13
v_gene: TRBV6-6
abundance: -
CDR3aa: CASSYGTERGYTF
CDR3nt: TGTGCCAGCAGTTACGGAACAGAGAGAGGCTACACCTTC

j_gene: TRBJ2-7
d_gene: TRBD1
len: 13
v_gene: TRBV29-1
abundance: -
CDR3aa: CSVGGQGNYEQYF
CDR3nt: TGCAGCGTTGGGGGACAGGGTAACTACGAGCAGTACTTC

j_gene: TRBJ2-2
d_gene: -
len: 14
v_gene: TRBV2
abundance: -
CDR3aa: CASGPSGWTGELFF
CDR3nt: TGTGCCAGTGGGCCGTCAGGGTGGACCGGGGAGCTGTTTTTT

j_gene: TRBJ2-2
d_gene: -
len: 15
v_gene: TRBV4-2
abundance: -
CDR3aa: CASSPLPGAGRELFF
CDR3nt: TGTGCCAGCAGCCCTCTACCGGGAGCCGGGCGGGAGCTGTTTTTT

j_gene: TRBJ1-2
d_gene: -
len: 16
v_gene: TRBV7-2
abundance: once
CDR3aa: CASSLGRPGGGYGYTF
CDR3nt: TGTGCCAGCAGCTTAGGGAGGCCCGGAGGGGGGTATGGCTACACCTTC

j_gene: TRBJ2-7
d_gene: -
len: 17
v_gene: TRBV27
abundance: -
CDR3aa: CASSLAGVWDPSYEQYF
CDR3nt: TGTGCCAGCAGTTTGGCAGGGGTCTGGGACCCAAGCTACGAGCAGTACTTC

j_gene: TRBJ2-7
d_gene: -
len: 13
v_gene: TRBV5-7
abundance: once
CDR3aa: CASSFRQPYEQYF
CDR3nt: TGTGCCAGCAGCTTTCGACAGCCCTACGAGCAGTACTTC

j_gene: TRBJ2-3
d_gene: TRBD2
len: 15
v_gene: TRBV7-3
abundance: -
CDR3aa: CASSPTSGSALRQYF
CDR3nt: TGTGCCAGCAGCCCGACTAGCGGGAGTGCACTAAGGCAGTATTTT

j_gene: TRBJ2-7
d_gene: -
len: 15
v_gene: TRBV30
abundance: -
CDR3aa: CAWSGTRDISYEQYF
CDR3nt: TGTGCCTGGAGTGGGACCCGGGACATTTCCTACGAGCAGTACTTC

j_gene: TRBJ2-5
d_gene: -
len: 13
v_gene: TRBV7-9
abundance: -
CDR3aa: CASSLGGEKTQYF
CDR3nt: TGTGCCAGCAGCTTAGGGGGGGAGAAGACCCAGTACTTC

j_gene: TRBJ2-3
d_gene: -
len: 13
v_gene: TRBV9
abundance: -
CDR3aa: CASSVETFDTQYF
CDR3nt: TGTGCCAGCAGCGTAGAGACTTTCGATACGCAGTATTTT